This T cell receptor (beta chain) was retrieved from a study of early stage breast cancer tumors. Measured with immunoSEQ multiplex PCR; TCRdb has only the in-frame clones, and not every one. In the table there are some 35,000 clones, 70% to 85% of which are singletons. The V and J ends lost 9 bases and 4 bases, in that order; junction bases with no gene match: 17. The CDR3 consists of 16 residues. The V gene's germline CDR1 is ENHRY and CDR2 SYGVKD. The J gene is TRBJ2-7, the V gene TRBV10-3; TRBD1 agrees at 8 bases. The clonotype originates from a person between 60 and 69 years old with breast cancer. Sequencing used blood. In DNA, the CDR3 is TGTGCCATAGCCGCCAGGGGGCAGAGGGCTACGTACGAGCAGTACTTC. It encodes CAIAARGQRATYEQYF.